This entry lists 19 T cell receptor beta chains sequenced from one sample in a study of T cell responses to AZD1222 COVID-19 vaccine. Repertoires were generated with immunoSEQ multiplex PCR, while TCRdb's copy carries only in-frame clones and drops some. The sample has roughly 200,000 clones; 88% are singletons. The specimen comprised peripheral blood, sampled on day 0 of AZD1222 vaccination. These receptors were collected from an adult in good health.

The chain recombines TRBV20-1 with TRBJ1-2; no definite D call. CDR1 is DFQATT and CDR2 is SNEGSKA in the germline V gene (reference sequence). Trimming stripped 3 bases from V and 0 bases from J, with 14 bases between. CDR3 length equals 15 residues. In nucleotides, the CDR3 is TGCAGTGCTAGTCTTTCACGTTTAACTAACTATGGCTACACCTTC. Translating it yields CSASLSRLTNYGYTF.

The genes are TRBV10-3 and TRBJ2-1, with TRBD1 matching 11 bases. Germline V gene data show CDR1 as ENHRY and CDR2 as SYGVKD. The J segment lost 7 bases and the V segment lost 4 bases, leaving 3 bases of the junction unmatched. The CDR3 is 14 residues long. CDR3 amino acids: CAISGDRGANEQFF. The CDR3 region has the DNA TGTGCCATCAGTGGGGACAGGGGGGCTAATGAGCAGTTCTTC.

The J gene is TRBJ1-6, the V gene TRBV5-1; D perhaps matches TRBD1 (5 bases). The V end lost 0 bases, the J end lost 10 bases, and 14 bases lay between the germline ends. This CDR3 comprises 15 residues. The germline V gene has CDR1 SGHRS and CDR2 YFSETQ. The chain's CDR3 is CASSLVAGIFSPLHF. CDR3 sequence (DNA): TGCGCCAGCAGCTTGGTTGCAGGGATCTTCTCACCCCTCCACTTT. Looking up the rest from reference TRBV5-1 and TRBJ1-6 gives the full variable domain: KAGVTQTPRYLIKTRGQQVTLSCSPISGHRSVSWYQQTPGQGLQFLFEYFSETQRNKGNFPGRFSGRQFSNSRSEMNVSTLELGDSALYLCASSLVAGIFSPLHFGNGTRLTVT.

A single count supports this clone. The chain combines TRBV27 with TRBJ2-1; 8 bases fit TRBD2. The CDR3 spans 15 residues. J gave up 9 bases and V 6 bases, and 13 bases lay outside the gene matches. Germline CDR1 and CDR2: MNHEY and SMNVEV (reference sequence). CDR3 coding DNA: TGTGCCAGCAGCAGCTATGGGACTAGACACGGTGAGCAGTTCTTC. Protein: CASSSYGTRHGEQFF.

The chain links TRBV11-1 to TRBJ1-4, with TRBD1 as a possible D gene (6 bases). The germline V and J ends were trimmed by 5 bases and 8 bases, with 15 bases remaining between them. This CDR3 is 14 amino acids long. Germline-derived CDR1 and CDR2 are SGHAT and FQDESV (reference sequence). CDR3 sequence reads: CASSRRGLQEKLFF. CDR3 nucleotide sequence: TGTGCCAGCAGCCGTCGGGGGCTACAAGAAAAACTGTTTTTT. Full variable domain (outside the CDR3, taken from reference TRBV11-1 and TRBJ1-4): EAEVAQSPRYKITEKSQAVAFWCDPISGHATLYWYRQILGQGPELLVQFQDESVVDDSQLPKDRFSAERLKGVDSTLKIQPAELGDSAMYLCASSRRGLQEKLFFGSGTQLSVL.

The rearrangement joins TRBV6-2 or TRBV6-3 to TRBJ2-1; 7 bases agree with TRBD2. Losses at the gene ends were 2 bases for V and 2 bases for J; bases not matched to a gene: 0. CDR1 and CDR2 (germline): MNHEY, SVGEGT. The CDR3 consists of 14 residues. The CDR3 DNA is TGTGCCAGCAGTTACGGGGGGGCCTACAATGAGCAGTTCTTC. This encodes CASSYGGAYNEQFF.

The chain carries TRBV4-1 and TRBJ2-7; no clear D. Deletions cut 0 bases from V and 6 bases from J, with 9 bases between. Germline loops: CDR1 MGHRA, CDR2 YSYEKL. This CDR3 has 13 amino acids. The CDR3 loop reads CASSQDGRTEQYF. The CDR3 coding sequence is TGCGCCAGCAGCCAAGATGGCAGGACCGAGCAGTACTTC.

V and J are TRBV14 and TRBJ2-7, with no clear D. Looked up from germline, CDR1 is SGHDN and CDR2 is FVKESK. The CDR3 consists of 13 residues. V lost 1 base to trimming and J lost 9 bases, with 13 bases between them. In nucleotides, the CDR3 is TGTGCCAGCAGCCAAGGTGACCGCTCGCGGCAGTACTTC. This gives the protein CASSQGDRSRQYF. The complete variable domain, with remaining parts taken from reference TRBV14 and TRBJ2-7, reads EAGVTQFPSHSVIEKGQTVTLRCDPISGHDNLYWYRRVMGKEIKFLLHFVKESKQDESGMPNNRFLAERTGGTYSTLKVQPAELEDSGVYFCASSQGDRSRQYFGPGTRLTVT.

This rearrangement joins TRBV9 to TRBJ2-7; TRBD1 aligns across 8 bases. Looked up from germline, CDR1 is SGDLS and CDR2 is YYNGEE. V gave up 0 bases and J gave up 9 bases; unmatched junction bases: 5. This CDR3 is 13 amino acids long. CDR3 sequence reads: CASSVEGQGRQYF. CDR3 coding DNA: TGTGCCAGCAGCGTAGAAGGACAGGGAAGGCAGTACTTC.

The V and J genes are TRBV10-3 and TRBJ1-4; D remains unclear. The CDR3 runs to 12 residues. Germline V lookup: CDR1 ENHRY, CDR2 SYGVKD. Trimming took 7 bases from V and 4 from J, leaving 7 bases between them. This CDR3 is CAIKGSNEKLFF. The CDR3 DNA reads as TGTGCCATCAAGGGCAGTAATGAAAAACTGTTTTTT.

J is TRBJ2-1 and V is TRBV6-1, with 8 bases aligning to TRBD2. The CDR3 spans 17 residues. Germline lookup yields CDR1 MNHNS and CDR2 SASEGT. V shed 4 bases, J shed 6 bases, and the junction held 14 bases outside the gene matches. The CDR3 protein is CASSGRLAGPRGNEQFF. The CDR3 DNA is TGTGCCAGCAGTGGTCGATTAGCGGGGCCCCGGGGCAATGAGCAGTTCTTC.

The chain carries TRBV3-1 (or the pseudogene TRBV3-2) and TRBJ1-4; no definite D call. The V end was cut by 5 bases, the J end by 5 bases, with 6 bases between. The CDR3 length is 12 residues. Germline values: CDR1 LGHDT, CDR2 YNNKEL (reference sequence). The CDR3 reads CASSTPNEKLFF. The CDR3 bases are TGTGCCAGCAGCACTCCCAATGAAAAACTGTTTTTT.

Note on this clone: This sample also contains other DNA sequences that code for the same CDR3. The CDR3 here is CASSQGNTEAFF. As DNA, the CDR3 is TGTGCCAGCTCACAGGGGAACACTGAAGCTTTCTTT. V usage is TRBV18 and J usage is TRBJ1-1; no definite D call. The length of the CDR3 is 12 residues. Trimming left V 4 bases short and J 1 base short, with 4 bases between. Germline V gene data show CDR1 as KGHSH and CDR2 as LQKENI. The complete variable domain, with remaining parts taken from reference TRBV18 and TRBJ1-1, reads NAGVMQNPRHLVRRRGQEARLRCSPMKGHSHVYWYRQLPEEGLKFMVYLQKENIIDESGMPKERFSAEFPKEGPSILRIQQVVRGDSAAYFCASSQGNTEAFFGQGTRLTVV.

The rearrangement joins TRBV13 to TRBJ2-1, with D perhaps being TRBD1 or TRBD2 (6 bases each). Trimming left V 6 bases short and J 8 bases short, with 20 bases between. The CDR3 sequence is 15 residues long. The germline CDR1 and CDR2 sequences are PRHDT and FYEKMQ (reference sequence). The DNA for the CDR3 is TGTGCCAGCAGACCCCCAAGGGGGGAAGGCGATGAGCAGTTCTTC. It encodes CASRPPRGEGDEQFF.

A single count supports this clone. The genes are TRBV9 and TRBJ1-1; possibly TRBD1 for D (6 bases). From germline, CDR1 is SGDLS and CDR2 YYNGEE. Trimming pared 3 bases from V and 4 bases from J, leaving 13 bases between. The CDR3 is made up of 14 amino acids. The CDR3 region has the DNA TGTGCCAGCAGCGCACGGACAGTACTCACTGAAGCTTTCTTT. This encodes CASSARTVLTEAFF.

This rearrangement joins TRBV7-2 to TRBJ2-6; D perhaps matches TRBD2 (6 bases). The length of the CDR3 is 18 residues. The V end was cut by 5 bases, the J end by 0 bases, with 17 bases between. Germline CDR1 is SGHTA and CDR2 is FQGNSA. CDR3 nucleotides: TGTGCCAGCAGCCTGACCGGGACTGCGAACTCTGGGGCCAACGTCCTGACTTTC. Its protein is CASSLTGTANSGANVLTF.

The rearrangement links TRBV7-3 to TRBJ2-3, with 7 bases that match TRBD2. The CDR3 totals 13 residues. The germline gives CDR1 SGHTA, CDR2 FQGTGA. The V segment lost 5 bases and the J segment 1 base; nucleotides outside the gene matches: 0. CDR3 region: CASSRGGTDTQYF. The CDR3 nucleotides read TGTGCCAGCAGCCGGGGGGGCACAGATACGCAGTATTTT.

CDR3: CASSLTGANTEAFF. As DNA, the CDR3 is TGTGCCAGCAGTCTGACAGGGGCGAACACTGAAGCTTTCTTT. This chain joins TRBV2 and TRBJ1-1; 8 bases fit TRBD1. CDR3 size: 14 residues. CDR1 SNHLY and CDR2 FYNNEI come from the germline V gene. The V and J ends lost 5 bases and 1 base, in that order; junction bases with no gene match: 3.

This clone came up once. The gene calls are TRBV6-5 and TRBJ2-7, with 9 bases identical to TRBD1. The CDR3 has 15 residues. The J segment lost 2 bases and the V segment lost 4 bases, leaving 6 bases of the junction unmatched. Looked up from germline, CDR1 is MNHEY and CDR2 is SVGAGI. CDR3 loop: CASSLTGTGTYEQYF. The CDR3 nucleotides read TGTGCCAGCAGTTTGACCGGGACAGGGACCTACGAGCAGTACTTC.